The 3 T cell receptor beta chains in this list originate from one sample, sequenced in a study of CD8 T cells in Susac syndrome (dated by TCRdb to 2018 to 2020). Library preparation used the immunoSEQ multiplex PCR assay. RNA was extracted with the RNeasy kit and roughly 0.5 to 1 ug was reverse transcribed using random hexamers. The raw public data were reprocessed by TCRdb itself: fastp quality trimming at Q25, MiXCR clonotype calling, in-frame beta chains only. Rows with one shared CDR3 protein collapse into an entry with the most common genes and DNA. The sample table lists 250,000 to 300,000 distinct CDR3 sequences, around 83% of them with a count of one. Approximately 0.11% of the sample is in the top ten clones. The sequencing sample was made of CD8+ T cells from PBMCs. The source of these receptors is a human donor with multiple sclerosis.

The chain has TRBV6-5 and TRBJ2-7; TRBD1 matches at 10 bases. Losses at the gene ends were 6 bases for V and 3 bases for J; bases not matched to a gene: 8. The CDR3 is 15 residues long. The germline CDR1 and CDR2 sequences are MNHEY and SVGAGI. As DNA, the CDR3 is TGTGCCAGCAGGTACCGGGACAGGGGTTTCTACGAGCAGTACTTC. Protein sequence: CASRYRDRGFYEQYF.

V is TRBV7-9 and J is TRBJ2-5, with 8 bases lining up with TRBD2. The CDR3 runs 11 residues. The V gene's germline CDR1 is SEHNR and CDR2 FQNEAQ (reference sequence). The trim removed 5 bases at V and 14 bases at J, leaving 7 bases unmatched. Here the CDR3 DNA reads TGTGCCAGCAGCCCCGGACTAGCATCTTACTTC. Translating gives CASSPGLASYF.

The CDR3 loop reads CASSLAGQGRETQYF. The CDR3 coding sequence is TGTGCCAGCAGCTTAGCTGGTCAGGGTCGAGAGACCCAGTACTTC. J is TRBJ2-5 and V is TRBV7-9; weak D call: TRBD1 (5 bases). This CDR3 has 15 residues. Germline V gene sequence: CDR1 SEHNR, CDR2 FQNEAQ (reference sequence). The V end lost 0 bases, the J end lost 4 bases, and 12 bases lay between the germline ends.